This TCR beta chain was documented in a study of T cell responses to AZD1222 COVID-19 vaccine. Turning to this clone: Its antigen is unknown.

The method was immunoSEQ multiplex PCR; TCRdb's version includes in-frame clones alone and lacks a portion of them. The sample consists of approximately 190,000 clones, over 80% of them appearing once. Study outcomes and limitations: Sampling that yielded the repertoires occurred only after the peak T cell response. Two AZD1222 doses significantly raised spike-specific TCR breadth and depth over controls.

This CDR3 has 17 amino acids. Germline trimming cut 4 bases from V and 5 bases from J; bases unmatched to any gene: 14. Per the germline V gene, CDR1 is SGHNT and CDR2 is YYREEE (reference sequence). Sequences were derived from peripheral blood, sampled on day 0 of AZD1222 vaccination. The TCR originated in an adult in good health. The gene calls are TRBV5-4 and TRBJ2-5, with TRBD2 identical over 10 bases. The CDR3, as DNA: TGTGCCAGCAGCCCGGGGGGGCTAGCGGGGGTTGGGGAGACCCAGTACTTC. Translating it yields CASSPGGLAGVGETQYF.